This record covers a single TCR beta chain. TCRdb re-analyzed the 5' RACE reads; it lists each CDR3 protein once, without DNA. The sample has 500,000 to 700,000 distinct CDR3 sequences; the top ten hold less than 4.5%. This record belongs to a study of T cells expressing NK-cell markers. In the study overall: Obtained from sorted CD3+CD56+NKG2C+, CD3+CD56+NKG2C- and CD3+CD56-NKG2C+ T cells were the TCR beta repertoires.

The TCR comes from a man between 18 and 35 years old in good health. Sequenced material: blood T cells: a sorted CD56 or NKG2C T cell subset, CD4+ or CD8+ T cells, or bulk PBMC T cells (not recorded which).

The CDR3 protein is CASSLSVAAGGPYEQYF. This chain connects TRBV5-1 to TRBJ2-7; no DNA is available, so the TRBD2 call from TCRdb remains unchecked. The CDR3 is 17 amino acids. The germline gives CDR1 SGHRS, CDR2 YFSETQ.